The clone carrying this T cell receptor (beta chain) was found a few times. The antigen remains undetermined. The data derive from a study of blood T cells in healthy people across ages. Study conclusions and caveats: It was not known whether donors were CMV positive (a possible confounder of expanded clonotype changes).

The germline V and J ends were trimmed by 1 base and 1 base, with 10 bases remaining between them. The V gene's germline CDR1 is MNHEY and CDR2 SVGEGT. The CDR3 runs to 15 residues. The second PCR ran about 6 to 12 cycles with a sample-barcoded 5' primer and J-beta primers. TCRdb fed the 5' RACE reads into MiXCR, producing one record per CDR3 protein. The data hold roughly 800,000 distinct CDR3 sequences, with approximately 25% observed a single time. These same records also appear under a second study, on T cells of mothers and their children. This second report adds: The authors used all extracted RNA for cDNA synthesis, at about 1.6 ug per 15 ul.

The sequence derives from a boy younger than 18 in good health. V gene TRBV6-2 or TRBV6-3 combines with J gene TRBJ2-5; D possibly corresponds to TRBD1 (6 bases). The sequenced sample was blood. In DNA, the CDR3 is TGTGCCAGCAGTTACTATGACAGGATCCAAGAGACCCAGTACTTC. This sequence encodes CASSYYDRIQETQYF.